The count of the clone carrying this TCR beta chain is one. V gave up 0 bases and J gave up 1 base, with 7 bases separating them. The germline gives CDR1 SGDLS, CDR2 YYNGEE. There are 14 residues in the CDR3. The data were obtained in a study of blood T cell repertoires in COVID-19. Turning to the study itself: T cells, B-cell-depleted T cells, or PBMCs provided the cDNA or gDNA that served as material.

Some clones are missing from TCRdb's copy, which holds only in-frame ones; the method was immunoSEQ multiplex PCR. The data show a few hundred thousand clones, with around nine tenths seen just once and 3% held by the top ten. The sequence was collected from a human donor in a cohort sampled during active COVID-19. This chain links TRBV9 with TRBJ1-1; D gene uncertain. The sequencing input was peripheral blood. The CDR3 sequence is CASSVGAENTEAFF. The CDR3 DNA reads as TGTGCCAGCAGCGTAGGGGCAGAGAACACTGAAGCTTTCTTT.